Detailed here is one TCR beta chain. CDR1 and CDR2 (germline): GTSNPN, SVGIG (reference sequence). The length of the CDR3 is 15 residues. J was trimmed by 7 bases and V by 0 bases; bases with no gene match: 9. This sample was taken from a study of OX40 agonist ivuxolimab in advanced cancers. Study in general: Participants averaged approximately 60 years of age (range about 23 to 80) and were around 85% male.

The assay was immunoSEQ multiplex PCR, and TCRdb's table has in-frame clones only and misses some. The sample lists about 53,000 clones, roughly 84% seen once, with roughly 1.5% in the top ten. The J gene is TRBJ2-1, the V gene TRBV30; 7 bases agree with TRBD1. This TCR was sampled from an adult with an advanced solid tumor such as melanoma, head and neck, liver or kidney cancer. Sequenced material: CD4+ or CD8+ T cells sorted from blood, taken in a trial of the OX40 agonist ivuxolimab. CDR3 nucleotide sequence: TGTGCCTGGAGTGTGGATAGGGGGCCGAGGAATGAGCAGTTCTTC. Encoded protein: CAWSVDRGPRNEQFF.